This T cell receptor beta chain was documented in a study of identical twins. This clonotype was detected a few times. The cDNA had a unique molecular identifier and a template-switch universal primer site. TCRdb used MiXCR to reprocess the 5' RACE reads, holding one entry per CDR3 protein. The table records some 730,000 distinct CDR3 sequences, 18% of them present only once. This CDR3 contains 13 residues. The V gene lost 2 bases and the J gene lost 4 bases, with 12 bases spanning the gap. Germline V gives CDR1 DFQATT, CDR2 SNEGSKA (reference sequence). These records were also assigned to another study, of T cells expressing NK-cell markers. That work states: In five or six donors, dominant CD3+CD56+NKG2C+ clonotypes ranked among the top 10 CD8+ clonotypes.

The rearrangement uses TRBV20-1 and TRBJ2-7; D is unresolved. The specimen was PBMCs. The TCR was taken from a woman under 30 in good health. For the CDR3, the DNA is TGCAGTGCTAGATTTGCGAGCACGTACGAGCAGTACTTC. Protein sequence: CSARFASTYEQYF.